One sample yielded the 6 T cell receptor beta chains listed below, sequenced in a study of T-cell memory formation after mild COVID-19. TCRdb ran MiXCR on the 5' RACE reads and lists one entry per CDR3 protein. Of approximately 150,000 distinct CDR3 sequences detected, approximately 21% appear once; the ten largest clones hold around 2.4%. Sequencing was carried out using PBMCs or a T cell subset sorted from them (not recorded which). Receptors originate from an adult woman who had mild COVID-19 (a few samples of this study predate the infection). Cell type and time point are not known.

This clonotype has ten or more counts. The chain recombines TRBV29-1 with TRBJ1-2; possibly TRBD1 for D (6 bases). The CDR3 sequence is 14 residues long. V was trimmed by 4 bases and J by 2 bases, leaving 14 bases between them. Per germline, CDR1 SQVTM and CDR2 ANQGSEA. The CDR3 nucleotides are TGCAGCGTTGCCCGGGACACACAAAACTATGGCTACACCTTC. This codes for CSVARDTQNYGYTF.

This clonotype was counted between two and nine times. The gene calls are TRBV29-1 and TRBJ2-4; tentatively, D is TRBD1 or TRBD2 (5 bases each). The CDR3 is 12 amino acids. V shed 7 bases and J shed 0 bases, with 7 bases lying between them. The germline V gene has CDR1 SQVTM and CDR2 ANQGSEA. The CDR3 loop reads CSAGTAKNIQYF. The CDR3 coding sequence is TGCAGCGCTGGGACAGCCAAAAACATTCAGTACTTC.

This clonotype turned up a few times. This chain links TRBV20-1 with TRBJ2-7, with TRBD2 identical over 7 bases. This CDR3 has 14 amino acids. The germline CDR1 and CDR2 sequences are DFQATT and SNEGSKA (reference sequence). The junction had 10 bases not matched to a gene; V was cut back by 5 bases and J by 3 bases. The CDR3 region is CSALGREELYEQYF. For the CDR3, the DNA is TGCAGTGCTTTGGGCCGGGAGGAACTCTACGAGCAGTACTTC.

The J gene is TRBJ2-7, the V gene TRBV5-1, with 7 bases identical to TRBD1. The V and J ends lost 4 bases and 2 bases, in that order; junction bases with no gene match: 6. CDR1 and CDR2 from the germline V gene are SGHRS and YFSETQ. This CDR3 spans 14 amino acids. CDR3 DNA: TGCGCCAGCAGCCTAGGACAGGCCCCCTACGAGCAGTACTTC. It is translated as CASSLGQAPYEQYF.

In its sample, this clonotype was seen many times. The chain employs TRBV29-1 and TRBJ2-7; 13 nucleotides align to TRBD2. The CDR3 loop spans 13 amino acids. V trimming: 6 bases; J trimming: 5 bases; junction bases outside the gene matches: 4. Germline assignment: CDR1 SQVTM and CDR2 ANQGSEA. The CDR3 DNA reads TGCAGCGTCCGGACTAGCGGGAGTCACGAGCAGTACTTC. Translation: CSVRTSGSHEQYF.

This clonotype showed up just a few times. This chain uses TRBV27 with TRBJ1-6; TRBD1 agrees at 9 bases. There are 15 residues in the CDR3. V was pared by 4 bases and J by 6 bases, with 4 bases of the junction left unmatched. Germline-derived CDR1 and CDR2 are MNHEY and SMNVEV (reference sequence). CDR3 loop: CASSSGTGSNSPLHF. The CDR3 coding sequence is TGTGCCAGCAGTTCCGGGACAGGGAGTAATTCACCCCTCCACTTT.